These T cell receptor beta chains were read from a single sample in a study of CD8+ T cells in alopecia areata. Only in-frame clones appear in the TCRdb table, and some are missing; sequencing was by immunoSEQ multiplex PCR. The sample has 75,000 to 80,000 clones; around two thirds are singletons. Specimen: CD8+ T cells sorted from blood, collected at week 24, from a patient treated with tofacitinib. The receptor set was obtained from a human donor with alopecia areata. CDR3s include the opening cysteine and the closing phenylalanine or tryptophan. A D gene is named only where the DNA matches it firmly. Clone size is given for some rows only: seen once, a few or many times, or a class if the clone is expanded.

clone_size,v_call,d_call,j_call,cdr3_nt,cdr3_aa
once,TRBV4-3,NA,TRBJ2-2,TGCGCCAGCAGCCAATTACCCAGGGGAACCGGGGAGCTGTTTTTT,CASSQLPRGTGELFF
NA,TRBV7-6,TRBD2,TRBJ2-1,TGTGCCAGCACCATGGTAACTAGCGGGAGCAATGAGCAGTTCTTC,CASTMVTSGSNEQFF
NA,TRBV4-3,NA,TRBJ2-7,TGCGCCAGCAGCCAAGAATACACCACAGCTTACGAGCAGTACTTC,CASSQEYTTAYEQYF
NA,TRBV5-6,NA,TRBJ1-2,TGTGCCAGCAGCTTGGTGACAGCGAATCCCTATGGCTACACCTTC,CASSLVTANPYGYTF
NA,TRBV13,NA,TRBJ2-7,TGTGCCAGCAGCCCCGGAGGCGGGGCCAACCTGTACGAGCAGTACTTC,CASSPGGGANLYEQYF
NA,TRBV4-3,NA,TRBJ2-7,TGCGCCAGCAGCCAAGATCGACAGACCAGCTCCTACGAGCAGTACTTC,CASSQDRQTSSYEQYF
NA,TRBV6-4,TRBD2,TRBJ2-1,TGTGCCAGCAGTCTAAGCGGGGGGGTCTCCTACAATGAGCAGTTCTTC,CASSLSGGVSYNEQFF
NA,TRBV5-1,NA,TRBJ2-1,TGCGCCAGCAGCCTGAACCCCGAGGGGCCTGAGCAGTTCTTC,CASSLNPEGPEQFF
NA,TRBV29-1,NA,TRBJ2-5,TGCAGCGTTGGGTTGGGACAAGTTCAAGAGACCCAGTACTTC,CSVGLGQVQETQYF
few,TRBV7-2,TRBD2,TRBJ2-1,TGTGCCAGCAGCTCGGAGATAGCGGGAGGGCCTTACAATGAGCAGTTCTTC,CASSSEIAGGPYNEQFF
many,TRBV7-9,TRBD1,TRBJ2-7,TGTGCCAGCAGCTCCGGGACAGGGAGCTCCTACGAGCAGTACTTC,CASSSGTGSSYEQYF
NA,TRBV5-1,NA,TRBJ1-1,TGCGCCAGCAGCTTGGGGACAGCAATGAACACTGAAGCTTTCTTT,CASSLGTAMNTEAFF
NA,TRBV18,NA,TRBJ1-1,TGTGCCAGCTCTTGGAAGGCAGGAGATGAAGCTTTCTTT,CASSWKAGDEAFF
NA,TRBV5-1,TRBD1,TRBJ2-1,TGCGCCAGCAGCTTGGGGGACAGGGGCTACAATGAGCAGTTCTTC,CASSLGDRGYNEQFF
NA,TRBV5-4,TRBD1,TRBJ2-7,TGTGCCAGCAGCCATCCCCCGGCGACAGGGTCGACCTACGAGCAGTACTTC,CASSHPPATGSTYEQYF
NA,TRBV7-9,NA,TRBJ2-7,TGTGCCAGCAGCTTACAGGGAGGAGTATCCTACGAGCAGTACTTC,CASSLQGGVSYEQYF
few,TRBV27,TRBD1,TRBJ1-5,TGTGCCAGCAGTTCGGACAGGGCAAAACAGCCCCAGCATTTT,CASSSDRAKQPQHF
NA,TRBV27,NA,TRBJ2-1,TGTGCCAGCAGTACATTAGGGGGGGACAATGAGCAGTTCTTC,CASSTLGGDNEQFF
NA,TRBV27,NA,TRBJ2-1,TGTGCCAGCAGTTTACTCCGGGACCCTGAGCAGTTCTTC,CASSLLRDPEQFF
few,TRBV10-3,NA,TRBJ1-3,TGTGCCATCAGAACCCTTATGGGATATGGGGACACCATATATTTT,CAIRTLMGYGDTIYF
NA,TRBV30,NA,TRBJ2-7,TGTGCCTGGAGTGACAGTTATGGCTACGAGCAGTACTTC,CAWSDSYGYEQYF
NA,TRBV27,NA,TRBJ1-2,TGTGCCAGCAGCCCTCCGGGGTGGAACTATGGCTACACCTTC,CASSPPGWNYGYTF
NA,TRBV5-1,NA,TRBJ2-5,TGCGCCAGCAACCCTGGACTAACCGGGGAGACCCAGTACTTC,CASNPGLTGETQYF
once,TRBV10-3,TRBD1,TRBJ2-7,TGTGCCACGGGACAGCCTTCCTACGAGCAGTACTTC,CATGQPSYEQYF
NA,TRBV29-1,NA,TRBJ2-7,TGCAGCGTTGAAGTGGGCAGGGATTACGAGCAGTACTTC,CSVEVGRDYEQYF
few,TRBV5-6,NA,TRBJ2-1,TGTGCCAGCGCACAGGGTCCTTCCTACAATGAGCAGTTCTTC,CASAQGPSYNEQFF
once,TRBV2,NA,TRBJ1-4,TGTGCCAGCGTCGGACAGCCCGGGGAGGAACTGTTTTTT,CASVGQPGEELFF
NA,TRBV27,NA,TRBJ2-2,TGTGCCAGCAGTTTATCTGCCGGGGAGCTGTTTTTT,CASSLSAGELFF
NA,TRBV9,NA,TRBJ2-3,TGTGCCAGCAGCGTAGCTTGGGGCAGGGAAGGCACAGATACGCAGTATTTT,CASSVAWGREGTDTQYF
once,TRBV5-1,TRBD2,TRBJ2-7,TGCGCCAGCAGCTTGGATCCTAGCGGGACCTACGAGCAGTACTTC,CASSLDPSGTYEQYF
few,TRBV7-9,NA,TRBJ2-7,TGTGCCAGCAGCTTAGTACATGGGAACTACGAGCAGTACTTC,CASSLVHGNYEQYF
NA,TRBV29-1,NA,TRBJ2-2,TGCAGCGTCGGGGGCGAACTTCTCACCGGGGAGCTGTTTTTT,CSVGGELLTGELFF
NA,TRBV7-2,NA,TRBJ2-5,TGTGCCAGCAGCTCTCTTTCTCGGGACTCCTACTTC,CASSSLSRDSYF
NA,TRBV5-1,NA,TRBJ2-1,TGCGCCAGCAGCTTCCGGCAGGGCTCCTACAATGAGCAGTTCTTC,CASSFRQGSYNEQFF
NA,TRBV7-9,TRBD1,TRBJ1-2,TGTGCCAGCAGCCTGTTAATGGACAGGGCCAGGGAAGGCTACACCTTC,CASSLLMDRAREGYTF
once,TRBV5-1,TRBD2,TRBJ2-7,TGCGCCAGCAGCTGGCTGACTAGCGGGGGATCCTACGAGCAGTACTTC,CASSWLTSGGSYEQYF
NA,TRBV19,NA,TRBJ2-7,TGTGCCAGTAGTATATCAATAGGGATCTACGAGCAGTACTTC,CASSISIGIYEQYF
few,TRBV28,NA,TRBJ1-2,TGTGCCAGCGAGGCGGCGGCTAACTATGGCTACACCTTC,CASEAAANYGYTF
NA,TRBV6-4,NA,TRBJ2-6,TGTGCCAGCAGCCCCGCGGGGAGCTCTGGGGCCAACGTCCTGACTTTC,CASSPAGSSGANVLTF
once,TRBV5-6,NA,TRBJ2-1,TGTGCCAGCAGCCTTCAAATGGACAGCTACAATGAGCAGTTCTTC,CASSLQMDSYNEQFF
NA,TRBV27,TRBD2,TRBJ2-5,TGTGCCAGCAGTCCCCGGGGACTAGCGGGCTCCGAGACCCAGTACTTC,CASSPRGLAGSETQYF
NA,TRBV9,NA,TRBJ2-3,TGTGCCAGCAGCCCCCCGGGACAAACAGTAGATACGCAGTATTTT,CASSPPGQTVDTQYF
NA,TRBV5-1,TRBD2,TRBJ2-7,TGCGCCAGCAGCTTGGTACTAGCGGGTCCCAACGAGCAGTACTTC,CASSLVLAGPNEQYF
NA,TRBV2,NA,TRBJ1-1,TGTGCCAGCAGTGAAGAGATGAAGAACACTGAAGCTTTCTTT,CASSEEMKNTEAFF
NA,TRBV5-1,TRBD1,TRBJ2-2,TGCGCCAGCAGCTTCCGTGCGGGACAGGGGACCGTCGGGGAGCTGTTTTTT,CASSFRAGQGTVGELFF
NA,TRBV30,NA,TRBJ2-7,TGTGCCTGGAGTGTAGGTGGAGAGCAGTACTTC,CAWSVGGEQYF
few,TRBV7-2,TRBD1,TRBJ1-2,TGTGCCAGCAGCCCCAGGGGGGGTTACTATGGCTACACCTTC,CASSPRGGYYGYTF
NA,TRBV19,NA,TRBJ2-7,TGTGCCAGTAGTATCGGCAGGATGCGCGAGCAGTACTTC,CASSIGRMREQYF
NA,TRBV18,NA,TRBJ2-3,TGTGCCAGCTCACCACCCGTGAACTTAGCGGGCACAGATACGCAGTATTTT,CASSPPVNLAGTDTQYF
NA,TRBV28,TRBD2,TRBJ2-1,TGTGCCAGCAGTTTGGAGCGGGAGGGCCTCGATGAGCAGTTCTTC,CASSLEREGLDEQFF
NA,TRBV30,NA,TRBJ2-7,TGTGCCTGGAGTGCAGGCTTCTACGAGCAGTACTTC,CAWSAGFYEQYF
few,TRBV5-4,NA,TRBJ2-2,TGCGCCAGCAGCCAAGAAACTCATCCGGGCACCGGGGAGCTGTTTTTT,CASSQETHPGTGELFF
NA,TRBV6-5,TRBD2,TRBJ2-3,TGTGCCAGCAGTCTTAGCGGGATGACAGATACGCAGTATTTT,CASSLSGMTDTQYF
NA,TRBV9,NA,TRBJ2-3,TGTGCCAGCAGCGTAGGAGAAGGGCTAGCAGATACGCAGTATTTT,CASSVGEGLADTQYF
NA,TRBV9,TRBD2,TRBJ2-3,TGTGCCAGCAGCGTAGACGGCGGGGGGGACGCAGATACGCAGTATTTT,CASSVDGGGDADTQYF